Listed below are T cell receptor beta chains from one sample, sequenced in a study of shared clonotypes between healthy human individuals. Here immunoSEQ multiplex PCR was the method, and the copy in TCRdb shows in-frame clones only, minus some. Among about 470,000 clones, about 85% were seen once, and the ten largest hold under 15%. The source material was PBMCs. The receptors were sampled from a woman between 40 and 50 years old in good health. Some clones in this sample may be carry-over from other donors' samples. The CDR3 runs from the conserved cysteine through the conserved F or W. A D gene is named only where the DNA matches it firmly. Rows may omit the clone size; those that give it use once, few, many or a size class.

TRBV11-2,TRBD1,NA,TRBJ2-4,CASSLEPSSARGRTKNIQYF,TGTGCCAGCAGCTTAGAACCCTCGTCCGCTAGGGGGCGAACCAAAAACATTCAGTACTTC
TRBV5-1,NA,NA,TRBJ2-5,CASSPDGQETQYF,TGCGCCAGCAGCCCGGACGGTCAAGAGACCCAGTACTTC
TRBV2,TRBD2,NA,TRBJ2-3,CASSRTSGTGTDTQYF,TGTGCCAGCAGTCGGACTAGCGGGACCGGGACAGATACGCAGTATTTT
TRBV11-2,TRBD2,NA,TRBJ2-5,CASSRPGLAAQETQYF,TGTGCCAGCAGTCGTCCGGGACTAGCGGCCCAAGAGACCCAGTACTTC
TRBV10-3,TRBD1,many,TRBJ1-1,CAISDKGANTEAFF,TGTGCCATCAGTGATAAGGGGGCGAACACTGAAGCTTTCTTT
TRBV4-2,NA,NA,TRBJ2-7,CASSQHDQQYF,TGTGCCAGCAGCCAGCACGATCAGCAGTACTTC
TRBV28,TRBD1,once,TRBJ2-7,CASRGTGTQPYEQYF,TGTGCCAGCAGGGGGACAGGGACCCAACCTTACGAGCAGTACTTC
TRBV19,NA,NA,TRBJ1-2,CASSTGTGTANYGYTF,TGTGCCAGTAGTACGGGAACCGGGACGGCTAACTATGGCTACACCTTC
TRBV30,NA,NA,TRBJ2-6,CAWSPHLLRQSSGANVLTF,TGTGCCTGGAGTCCCCACTTGCTACGACAGAGCTCTGGGGCCAACGTCCTGACTTTC
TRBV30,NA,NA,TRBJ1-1,CAWSVQGNTEAFF,TGTGCCTGGAGTGTACAGGGAAACACTGAAGCTTTCTTT
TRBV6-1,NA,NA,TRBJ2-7,CALTLGGAGGHEQYF,TGTGCCCTGACCCTCGGGGGGGCAGGGGGCCACGAGCAGTACTTC
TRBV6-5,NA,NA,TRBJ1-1,CASMVGGNTEAFF,TGTGCCAGCATGGTGGGCGGAAACACTGAAGCTTTCTTT
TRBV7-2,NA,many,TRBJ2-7,CAISSGDEQYF,TGTGCCATCTCGAGTGGCGACGAGCAGTACTTC
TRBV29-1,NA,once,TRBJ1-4,CSVVWGFATNEKLFF,TGCAGCGTTGTTTGGGGTTTTGCAACTAATGAAAAACTGTTTTTT
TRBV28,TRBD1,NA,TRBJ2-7,CASSLGGQALYEQYF,TGTGCCAGCAGTTTAGGGGGACAGGCCCTCTACGAGCAGTACTTC
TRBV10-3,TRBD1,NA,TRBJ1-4,CAISGAGTGAEKLFF,TGTGCCATCAGTGGAGCCGGGACAGGGGCTGAAAAACTGTTTTTT
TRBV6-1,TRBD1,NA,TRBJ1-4,CASSEARGRGIGLANEKLFF,TGTGCCAGCAGTGAAGCGCGCGGCAGGGGGATCGGGCTGGCTAATGAAAAACTGTTTTTT
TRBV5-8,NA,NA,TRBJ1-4,CASSFTLIEKLFF,TGTGCCAGCAGCTTTACGCTTATCGAAAAACTGTTTTTT
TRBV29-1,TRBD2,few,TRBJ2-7,CSVTTSGSYEQYF,TGCAGCGTGACGACTAGCGGGAGCTACGAGCAGTACTTC
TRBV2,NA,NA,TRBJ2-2,CASKTGLDTGELFF,TGTGCCAGCAAGACGGGTTTGGACACCGGGGAGCTGTTTTTT
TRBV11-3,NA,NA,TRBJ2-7,CASSSDGYEQYF,TGTGCCAGCAGCTCTGATGGCTACGAGCAGTACTTC
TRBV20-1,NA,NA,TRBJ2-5,CSASRRETQYF,TGCAGTGCTAGCAGGCGGGAGACCCAGTACTTC
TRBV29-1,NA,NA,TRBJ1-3,CSVEVQFGNTIYF,TGCAGCGTTGAAGTTCAGTTTGGAAACACCATATATTTT
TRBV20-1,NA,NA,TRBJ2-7,CSAVRYEQYF,TGCAGTGCTGTCCGTTACGAGCAGTACTTC
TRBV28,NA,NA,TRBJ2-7,CASSLFAGPYEQYF,TGTGCCAGCAGTTTATTTGCGGGACCCTACGAGCAGTACTTC
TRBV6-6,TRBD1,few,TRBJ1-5,CAISTGGGQPQHF,TGTGCCATCTCAACAGGGGGAGGTCAGCCCCAGCATTTT
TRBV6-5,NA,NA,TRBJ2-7,CASSYLAAGGNEQYF,TGTGCCAGCAGTTACCTCGCGGCAGGGGGGAACGAGCAGTACTTC
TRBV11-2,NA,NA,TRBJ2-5,CASSLDNFQETQYF,TGTGCCAGCAGCTTAGACAACTTTCAAGAGACCCAGTACTTC
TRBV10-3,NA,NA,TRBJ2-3,CAISGSQGDTQYF,TGTGCCATCAGCGGTTCTCAGGGGGATACGCAGTATTTT
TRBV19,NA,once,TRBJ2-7,CASSKGTTLYEQYF,TGTGCCAGTAGTAAGGGGACAACCCTATACGAGCAGTACTTC
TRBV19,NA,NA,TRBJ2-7,CASSTLGGQNYEQYF,TGTGCCAGTAGTACCCTGGGGGGACAAAACTACGAGCAGTACTTC
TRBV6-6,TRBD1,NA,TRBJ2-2,CASRRGQANTGELFF,TGTGCCAGCAGGAGGGGACAGGCGAACACCGGGGAGCTGTTTTTT
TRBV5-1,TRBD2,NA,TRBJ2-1,CASSLVPPAGGPGEQFF,TGCGCCAGCAGCTTGGTCCCCCCAGCGGGAGGGCCAGGGGAGCAGTTCTTC
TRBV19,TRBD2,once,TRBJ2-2,CASSRTSVSGELFF,TGTGCCAGTAGTCGAACTAGCGTCTCCGGGGAGCTGTTTTTT
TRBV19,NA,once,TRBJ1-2,CASSIGGTANYGYTF,TGTGCCAGTAGTATAGGGGGAACAGCTAACTATGGCTACACCTTC
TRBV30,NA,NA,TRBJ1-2,CAWRPGPRGDGYTF,TGTGCCTGGCGACCGGGACCCCGGGGTGATGGCTACACCTTC
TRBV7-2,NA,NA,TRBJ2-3,CASSQLSKAPDTQYF,TGTGCCAGCAGCCAGTTAAGTAAGGCTCCAGATACGCAGTATTTT
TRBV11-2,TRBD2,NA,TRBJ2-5,CASSSGLAGAETQYF,TGTGCCAGCAGCTCAGGACTAGCGGGAGCAGAGACCCAGTACTTC
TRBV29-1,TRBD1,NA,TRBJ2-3,CSVEDRFGTGGIDTQYF,TGCAGCGTTGAAGATAGATTCGGGACAGGGGGTATAGATACGCAGTATTTT
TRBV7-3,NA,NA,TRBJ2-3,CASSPGNTDTQYF,TGTGCCAGCAGCCCAGGGAACACAGATACGCAGTATTTT
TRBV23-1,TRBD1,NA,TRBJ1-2,CASSQSRTGATTYGYTF,TGCGCCAGCAGTCAATCCCGGACAGGGGCGACTACCTATGGCTACACCTTC
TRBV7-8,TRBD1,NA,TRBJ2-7,CASSLVMGQVFYEQYF,TGTGCCAGCAGCTTAGTTATGGGACAGGTATTCTACGAGCAGTACTTC
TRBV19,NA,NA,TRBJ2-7,CASSISASYEQYF,TGTGCCAGTAGTATTTCAGCTTCCTACGAGCAGTACTTC
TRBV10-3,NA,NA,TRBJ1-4,CAISEKVGNEKLFF,TGTGCCATCAGTGAGAAGGTGGGGAATGAAAAACTGTTTTTT
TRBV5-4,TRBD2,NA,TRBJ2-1,CASSPTSGAYNEQFF,TGTGCCAGCAGCCCGACTAGCGGAGCCTACAATGAGCAGTTCTTC